A single sample is the source of the 32 T cell receptor beta chains below, sequenced in a study of T cell responses to AZD1222 COVID-19 vaccine. Clones were read by immunoSEQ multiplex PCR, and TCRdb kept only the in-frame ones, dropping some. Found here are approximately 90,000 clones, about nine tenths of them singletons; the top ten hold 7.5%. The specimen comprised peripheral blood, sampled on day 0 of AZD1222 vaccination. These receptors all come from an adult in good health.

This chain uses TRBV19 with TRBJ1-5; D not certain. The V end lost 1 base, the J end lost 0 bases, and 13 bases lay between the germline ends. Germline CDR1 is LNHDA and CDR2 is SQIVND (reference sequence). This CDR3 is built from 17 residues. The CDR3, as DNA: TGTGCCAGTAGTATAGGGCAGAATGGACCTAGCAATCAGCCCCAGCATTTT. It is translated as CASSIGQNGPSNQPQHF.

The chain joins TRBV3-1 (or the pseudogene TRBV3-2) to TRBJ1-6, with 9 bases lining up with TRBD1. Germline V lookup: CDR1 LGHDT, CDR2 YNNKEL (reference sequence). Unmatched junction bases numbered 8, after V lost 5 bases and J lost 6 bases. This CDR3 contains 16 residues. DNA of the CDR3: TGTGCCAGCAGCAGCACAGGGGGCGCGGGTAATTCACCCCTCCACTTT. Translation gives CASSSTGGAGNSPLHF.

Only one count was recorded for this clone. The chain employs TRBV12-5 and TRBJ1-5, with unresolved D. The ends were cut back, 3 bases at V and 7 bases at J, with 10 bases in the middle. CDR1 and CDR2 from the germline V gene are LGHNT and FRNRAP. The CDR3 runs to 13 residues. As DNA, the CDR3 is TGTGCTAGTGGTTTAGAAGGTTACCAGCCCCAGCATTTT. As protein: CASGLEGYQPQHF.

In this sample, this clone turned up a few times. This chain joins TRBV6-4 and TRBJ2-1; TRBD1 agrees at 11 bases. V lost 2 bases, J lost 8 bases, and 8 bases stayed unmatched. This CDR3 is built from 16 residues. The germline V gene has CDR1 MRHNA and CDR2 SNTAGT. The CDR3 coding sequence is TGTGCCAGCAGTGACACGGTAGGACAGGGGGCGGATGAGCAGTTCTTC. Translated, it gives CASSDTVGQGADEQFF.

This chain joins TRBV5-1 and TRBJ2-7, with 13 bases that match TRBD2. Germline assignment: CDR1 SGHRS and CDR2 YFSETQ. The CDR3 length is 15 residues. V was clipped by 4 bases and J by 4 bases; unmatched bases: 5. CDR3 bases: TGCGCCAGCAGCCTCGGACTAGCGGGAGTATACGAGCAGTACTTC. Translated: CASSLGLAGVYEQYF.

The rearrangement joins TRBV18 to TRBJ1-5; D call uncertain. Germline V gives CDR1 KGHSH, CDR2 LQKENI. V shed 4 bases and J shed 3 bases, with 7 bases lying between them. This CDR3 has 13 amino acids. Here the CDR3 DNA reads TGTGCCAGCTCACGGACCTACAATCAGCCCCAGCATTTT. This codes for CASSRTYNQPQHF.

This clone turned up a few times. The chain recombines TRBV30 with TRBJ2-2; a possible D gene is TRBD2 (6 bases). Germline CDR1 reads GTSNPN; CDR2 reads SVGIG (reference sequence). The CDR3 length is 13 residues. The V and J ends lost 8 bases and 5 bases respectively, with 15 bases between them. CDR3 residues: CAGTPGGTGELFF. The CDR3 DNA follows: TGTGCCGGGACTCCCGGAGGGACCGGGGAGCTGTTTTTT.

The gene calls are TRBV27 and TRBJ1-6; D gene uncertain. This CDR3 region has 15 residues. Germline V gives CDR1 MNHEY, CDR2 SMNVEV (reference sequence). V lost 1 base and J lost 7, with 11 bases in between. The CDR3 DNA reads as TGTGCCAGCAGTTTATATCCCCGAGGGAATTCACCCCTCCACTTT. Amino acids: CASSLYPRGNSPLHF.

The chain joins TRBV18 to TRBJ2-1, with TRBD2 identical over 8 bases. Trimming at V came to 0 bases and at J to 5 bases, leaving 6 bases not matched to a gene. The CDR3 extends over 16 amino acids. Germline assignment: CDR1 KGHSH and CDR2 LQKENI. In DNA, the CDR3 is TGTGCCAGCTCACCACCGGCGGGAGGCGGTCACAATGAGCAGTTCTTC. Amino acid sequence: CASSPPAGGGHNEQFF.

This clone has just one count. The chain couples TRBV12-3 or TRBV12-4 to TRBJ1-5; 8 positions agree with TRBD1. J gave up 2 bases and V 8 bases, and 2 bases lay outside the gene matches. This CDR3 spans 13 amino acids. The CDR3 coding sequence is TGTGCCAGCGGGGGACAGGGCAATCAGCCCCAGCATTTT. As protein: CASGGQGNQPQHF.

The J gene is TRBJ2-2, the V gene TRBV28; the D is unclear. V gave up 2 bases and J gave up 8 bases, with 12 bases separating them. CDR3 length equals 14 residues. Germline CDR1 is MDHEN and CDR2 is SYDVKM. CDR3 region: CASSLRAFGGELFF. CDR3 DNA: TGTGCCAGCAGTTTACGGGCCTTCGGGGGGGAGCTGTTTTTT. The complete variable domain, with remaining parts taken from reference TRBV28 and TRBJ2-2, reads DVKVTQSSRYLVKRTGEKVFLECVQDMDHENMFWYRQDPGLGLRLIYFSYDVKMKEKGDIPEGYSVSREKKERFSLILESASTNQTSMYLCASSLRAFGGELFFGEGSRLTVL.

CDR3 sequence reads: CASSYEVNTGELFF. CDR3 nucleotides: TGTGCCAGCAGTTACGAGGTTAACACCGGGGAGCTGTTTTTT. The chain employs TRBV6-2 or TRBV6-3 and TRBJ2-2; D gene uncertain. The germline V and J ends were trimmed by 2 bases and 2 bases, with 6 bases remaining between them. The CDR3 has 14 amino acids. CDR1 is MNHEY and CDR2 is SVGEGT in the germline V gene.

The J gene is TRBJ1-2, the V gene TRBV14; D perhaps matches TRBD1 (6 bases). The V end lost 1 base, the J end lost 3 bases, and 9 bases lay between the germline ends. There are 14 residues in the CDR3. Germline loops: CDR1 SGHDN, CDR2 FVKESK. The CDR3 sequence: CASSQGAGDYGYTF. CDR3 DNA: TGTGCCAGCAGCCAAGGTGCAGGGGACTATGGCTACACCTTC.

The chain combines TRBV2 with TRBJ1-4; 8 bases are shared with TRBD1. CDR3 size: 14 residues. Losses at the gene ends were 4 bases for V and 6 bases for J; bases not matched to a gene: 4. Germline-derived CDR1 and CDR2 are SNHLY and FYNNEI. The CDR3: CASSGDRTYEKLFF. The CDR3 coding sequence is TGTGCCAGCAGTGGGGACAGGACGTATGAAAAACTGTTTTTT.

The chain recombines TRBV3-1 (or the pseudogene TRBV3-2) with TRBJ1-1; a possible D gene is TRBD1 (6 bases). Germline CDR1 LGHDT, CDR2 YNNKEL (reference sequence). Between the trimmed V and J ends, which lost 1 base and 1 base, there was a span of 10 bases. The CDR3 is 15 amino acids. CDR3 DNA sequence: TGTGCCAGCAGCCAAGGTCTACAGGGGAACACTGAAGCTTTCTTT. Protein sequence: CASSQGLQGNTEAFF.

This chain joins TRBV20-1 and TRBJ1-5; no reliable D call. Between the trimmed V and J ends, which lost 3 bases and 3 bases, there was a span of 9 bases. CDR1 and CDR2 (germline): DFQATT, SNEGSKA (reference sequence). This CDR3 has 13 residues. CDR3 sequence: CSASYGYNQPQHF. In DNA, the CDR3 is TGCAGTGCTAGTTACGGGTACAATCAGCCCCAGCATTTT.

This chain's CDR3 is CASSLDVWGDGRDGYTF. The CDR3 DNA reads TGCGCCAGCAGCTTGGATGTATGGGGGGATGGACGGGATGGCTACACCTTC. The V call is TRBV5-1, the J call TRBJ1-2; D is perhaps TRBD1 (5 bases). The CDR3 is 17 amino acids. V lost 0 bases and J lost 6, with 21 bases in between. The V gene's germline CDR1 is SGHRS and CDR2 YFSETQ.

Only one count was recorded for this clone. The V gene is TRBV7-8, the J gene TRBJ1-5; weak D call: TRBD1 (5 bases). In germline, CDR1 is SGHVS, CDR2 FQNEAQ. The CDR3 extends over 14 amino acids. Trimming stripped 8 bases from V and 6 bases from J, with 17 bases between. The CDR3 here is CASGGANFLQPQHF. CDR3 DNA: TGTGCCAGCGGGGGTGCTAACTTCCTTCAGCCCCAGCATTTT.

This chain connects TRBV30 to TRBJ2-1; 9 bases fit TRBD2. The CDR3 consists of 17 residues. Unmatched junction bases numbered 6, after V lost 0 bases and J lost 0 bases. Germline CDR1 reads GTSNPN; CDR2 reads SVGIG (reference sequence). The CDR3 nucleotides are TGTGCCTGGAGTGTATGGCTAGCGGGACGCTCCTACAATGAGCAGTTCTTC. Protein product: CAWSVWLAGRSYNEQFF.

The chain combines TRBV4-3 with TRBJ1-4; D ambiguous. The V and J ends lost 1 base and 8 bases respectively, with 14 bases between them. The CDR3 is 15 amino acids. CDR1 and CDR2 (germline): LGHNA, YSLEER. CDR3 amino acids: CASSQGGPRREKLFF. CDR3 sequence (DNA): TGCGCCAGCAGCCAAGGAGGACCTAGGAGGGAAAAACTGTTTTTT.

V and J are TRBV27 and TRBJ1-4; a possible D gene is TRBD1 (5 bases). This CDR3 spans 15 amino acids. Germline V gene data show CDR1 as MNHEY and CDR2 as SMNVEV (reference sequence). The V end lost 3 bases, the J end lost 7 bases, and 15 bases lay between the germline ends. The CDR3 spells CASSLGGMAVEKLFF. The CDR3 DNA reads TGTGCCAGCAGTTTGGGGGGAATGGCGGTTGAAAAACTGTTTTTT.

For the CDR3, the DNA is TGTGCCAGCAAAGACCACGCGTCCGGGGAGCTGTTTTTT. It codes for CASKDHASGELFF. The chain recombines TRBV12-3 or TRBV12-4 with TRBJ2-2; D is unresolved. This CDR3 is built from 13 residues. V dropped 7 bases and J dropped 6 bases, with 12 bases sitting between them.

The CDR3 reads CASSGGQGYSSGANVLTF. Here the CDR3 DNA reads TGCGCCAGCAGCGGGGGACAGGGCTACTCATCCGGGGCCAACGTCCTGACTTTC. The chain is built from TRBV5-1 and TRBJ2-6; 9 bases are a match to TRBD1. The CDR3 is 18 residues long. V shed 4 bases and J 4 bases; nucleotides not matched to a gene: 12. CDR1 SGHRS and CDR2 YFSETQ come from the germline V gene. The complete variable domain, with remaining parts taken from reference TRBV5-1 and TRBJ2-6, reads KAGVTQTPRYLIKTRGQQVTLSCSPISGHRSVSWYQQTPGQGLQFLFEYFSETQRNKGNFPGRFSGRQFSNSRSEMNVSTLELGDSALYLCASSGGQGYSSGANVLTFGAGSRLTVL.

The chain is built from TRBV15 and TRBJ1-2; the match to TRBD1 covers 9 bases. CDR1 LNHNV and CDR2 YYDKDF come from the germline V gene (reference sequence). The V segment lost 0 bases and the J segment 5 bases; nucleotides outside the gene matches: 4. The CDR3 is 15 residues long. The CDR3 reads CATSREGQGLYGYTF. DNA for the CDR3: TGTGCCACCAGCAGAGAGGGACAGGGCCTTTATGGCTACACCTTC.

This clone has just one count. CDR3 sequence: CASAPPGGNLILTQYF. The CDR3 DNA is TGTGCCAGCGCACCCCCGGGCGGGAACCTTATATTGACCCAGTACTTC. The chain joins TRBV7-2 to TRBJ2-5; TRBD2 might be the D (6 bases). Germline CDR1 is SGHTA and CDR2 is FQGNSA. Trimming pared 8 bases from V and 7 bases from J, leaving 26 bases between. The CDR3 consists of 16 residues.

The chain carries TRBV6-4 and TRBJ2-7, with 9 bases fitting TRBD1. Trimming took 5 bases from V and 6 from J; bases not matched to a gene: 5. The CDR3 spans 13 residues. Germline CDR1 reads MRHNA; CDR2 reads SNTAGT. This CDR3 is CASSPTDRGEQYF. The CDR3 DNA sequence: TGTGCCAGCAGTCCCACGGACAGGGGCGAGCAGTACTTC.

The genes are TRBV7-6 and TRBJ1-3; no definite D call. Between the trimmed V and J ends, which lost 0 bases and 7 bases, there was a span of 13 bases. Germline CDR1 and CDR2: SGHVS and FNYEAQ. This CDR3 region has 15 residues. CDR3 sequence: CASSLAREPWNTIYF. CDR3 coding DNA: TGTGCCAGCAGCTTAGCTCGGGAGCCTTGGAACACCATATATTTT.

V and J are TRBV19 and TRBJ1-4; no clear D gene. Between the trimmed V and J ends, which lost 4 bases and 0 bases, there was a span of 6 bases. The CDR3 is 14 amino acids. Germline values: CDR1 LNHDA, CDR2 SQIVND (reference sequence). The CDR3 loop is CASSTSATNEKLFF. The DNA for the CDR3 is TGTGCCAGTAGTACCAGTGCAACTAATGAAAAACTGTTTTTT.

This chain uses TRBV7-3 with TRBJ2-3; tentatively, D is TRBD2 (6 bases). CDR3 length: 16 residues. The germline V and J ends were trimmed by 3 bases and 2 bases, with 15 bases remaining between them. Germline V gene lookup returns CDR1 SGHTA and CDR2 FQGTGA. The DNA of the CDR3 is TGTGCCAGCAGCTTCTCCCGGGGGATGGACACAGATACGCAGTATTTT. This encodes CASSFSRGMDTDTQYF. Supplemented by reference TRBV7-3 and TRBJ2-3, the full variable domain reads GAGVSQTPSNKVTEKGKYVELRCDPISGHTALYWYRQSLGQGPEFLIYFQGTGAADDSGLPNDRFFAVRPEGSVSTLKIQRTERGDSAVYLCASSFSRGMDTDTQYFGPGTRLTVL.

V is TRBV15 and J is TRBJ1-3; possible D gene TRBD1, 6 bases. CDR3 size: 15 residues. V shed 5 bases and J shed 2 bases, with 13 bases lying between them. Germline V lookup: CDR1 LNHNV, CDR2 YYDKDF (reference sequence). The CDR3 sequence: CATSGGPHTGNTIYF. In DNA form, the CDR3 reads TGTGCCACCAGCGGGGGCCCTCATACTGGAAACACCATATATTTT.

The rearrangement uses TRBV2 and TRBJ1-5, with TRBD1 matching over 8 bases. J lost 5 bases, V lost 4 bases, and 4 bases had no gene match. Germline V gene data show CDR1 as SNHLY and CDR2 as FYNNEI. The CDR3 totals 14 residues. CDR3 loop: CASSGRTGHQPQHF. CDR3 sequence (DNA): TGTGCCAGCAGTGGGAGGACAGGGCATCAGCCCCAGCATTTT.

The V and J genes are TRBV18 and TRBJ1-2, with 11 bases aligning to TRBD1. The CDR3 is 15 amino acids. Germline V lookup: CDR1 KGHSH, CDR2 LQKENI. Trimming at V came to 3 bases and at J to 8 bases, leaving 8 bases not matched to a gene. CDR3 bases: TGTGCCAGCTCACCGAACGGACAGGGGGCGAAAGGCTACACCTTC. Its translation is CASSPNGQGAKGYTF.